This T cell receptor beta chain was obtained from a study of CD8+ T cells in alopecia areata. Study summary: Oral tofacitinib (5 to 10 mg twice daily) was administered to treated patients.

Only a few counts were recorded for this clone. Trimming shortened V by 7 bases and J by 3 bases, and 15 bases separated the two germline ends. Germline V gene sequence: CDR1 SGHTA, CDR2 FQGNSA. This CDR3 spans 15 amino acids. Sequencing used cDNA as its template, made by extracting RNA and reverse transcribing it. Clones were read by immunoSEQ multiplex PCR, and TCRdb kept only the in-frame ones, dropping some. Here the sample spans approximately 150,000 clones, approximately 57% being singletons. Specified treatment: oral pan-JAK inhibitor, 5-10 mg twice daily. Alopecia areata patients gave lesional scalp punch biopsies and peripheral blood samples.

The chain employs TRBV7-2 and TRBJ2-2; D gene unclear. This sample comprised CD4+ T cells sorted from blood, obtained at week 24, from a patient treated with tofacitinib. This clonotype originated in a human donor with alopecia areata. In DNA form, the CDR3 reads TGTGCCAGCACGACGGGCCCTCGGGACACCGGGGAGCTGTTTTTT. Its translation: CASTTGPRDTGELFF. The whole variable domain, filled in from reference TRBV7-2 and TRBJ2-2, reads GAGVSQSPSNKVTEKGKDVELRCDPISGHTALYWYRQSLGQGLEFLIYFQGNSAPDKSGLPSDRFSAERTGGSVSTLTIQRTQQEDSAVYLCASTTGPRDTGELFFGEGSRLTVL.